This T cell receptor (beta chain) originates from a study of Graves' ophthalmopathy and Graves' hyperthyroidism. The overall study: Prior to any treatment, peripheral blood was collected at the time of initial diagnosis.

RNA transcripts were the source from which TCR beta CDR3 regions were amplified. First-round RT-PCR used HTBI primers; second-round multiplex PCR followed. TCRdb re-analysed the multiplex PCR reads in MiXCR, keeping a single row per CDR3 protein. This sample has almost 750,000 distinct CDR3 sequences, with 35% to 50% found just once. The CDR3 runs to 12 residues. The germline gives CDR1 MDHEN, CDR2 SYDVKM. Trimming shortened V by 4 bases and J by 6 bases, and 10 bases separated the two germline ends. This TCR came from an adult man with Graves' ophthalmopathy. The sample consisted of peripheral blood. V and J are TRBV28 and TRBJ2-7; no clear D. CDR3 nucleotides: TGTGCCAGCAGTTCCGCTAGAAGCGAGCAGTACTTC. Protein sequence: CASSSARSEQYF.